These 4 T cell receptor beta chains were all obtained from the same sample, sequenced in a study of graft-versus-host responses after intestinal transplantation (dated by TCRdb to about 2021). The intended sense of this specimen's time point label: cells obtained before transplantation from donor or recipient. In mixed lymphocyte reactions, around 200,000 CFSE-labeled pre-transplant responders were plated with around 200,000 irradiated violet-dye-labeled stimulators and cultured for 5 to 6 days. Library generation was performed with the immunoSEQ multiplex PCR assay. The clones in this table, taken by TCRdb from immuneACCESS, are in-frame only. Not every clone is retained; where verified, under half of the shortfall comes from an unresolved V gene, and the cause of the rest is unknown. A total of some 14,000 clones appear in this sample, 33% of them only once. The top ten clones comprise around 2% of the sample.

The source material was alloreactive CD8+ T cells from a mixed lymphocyte reaction culture, sampled before intestinal transplant. Read against the paper, the sample's cell subset or site label means: CFSE-low proliferating T cells sorted from approximately 6-day pre-transplant mixed lymphocyte reaction (GvH or HvG direction). The receptor set was obtained from a human patient who received an intestinal transplant.

The chain employs TRBV27 and TRBJ2-7; D possibly corresponds to TRBD1 (6 bases). Germline assignment: CDR1 MNHEY and CDR2 SMNVEV (reference sequence). With 3 bases removed from V and 2 bases from J, the gap between germline ends came to 11 bases. This CDR3 has 14 amino acids. CDR3 sequence: CASSFSQGPYEQYF. CDR3 DNA sequence: TGTGCCAGCAGTTTCTCACAGGGTCCCTACGAGCAGTACTTC.

This chain joins TRBV4-3 and TRBJ2-1; TRBD2 aligns across 11 bases. Germline CDR1 LGHNA, CDR2 YSLEER. This CDR3 is 17 amino acids long. V lost 0 bases and J lost 7; bases outside the gene matches: 8. CDR3 amino acids: CASSQDGSGGALNEQFF. In DNA form, the CDR3 reads TGCGCCAGCAGCCAAGATGGTAGCGGGGGGGCCCTAAATGAGCAGTTCTTC.

V is TRBV30 and J is TRBJ2-5; TRBD1 is a possible D gene (5 bases). V was clipped by 3 bases and J by 2 bases, with 16 bases between them. This CDR3 contains 15 residues. CDR1 is GTSNPN and CDR2 is SVGIG in the germline V gene (reference sequence). In nucleotides, the CDR3 is TGTGCCTGGAGGTCGTATCAGGGTTTTCAAGAGACCCAGTACTTC. Translating it yields CAWRSYQGFQETQYF. The full variable domain, rest sourced from reference TRBV30 and TRBJ2-5, is SQTIHQWPATLVQPVGSPLSLECTVEGTSNPNLYWYRQAAGRGLQLLFYSVGIGQISSEVPQNLSASRPQDRQFILSSKKLLLSDSGFYLCAWRSYQGFQETQYFGPGTRLLVL.

The chain carries TRBV6-1 and TRBJ2-5; 13 bases match TRBD2. With 4 bases clipped from V and 5 bases from J, the junction kept 1 base outside the gene matches. Germline CDR1 and CDR2: MNHNS and SASEGT. The CDR3 sequence is 14 residues long. The CDR3, as DNA: TGTGCCAGCAGTGTACTAGCGGGGGGGGAGACCCAGTACTTC. Protein sequence: CASSVLAGGETQYF.